The rows below give T cell receptor beta chains drawn from one sample of a study of circulating and synovial CD4+ cells in juvenile arthritis. Sequencing was performed with immunoSEQ multiplex PCR; in TCRdb, only in-frame clones are kept and a portion is missing. Among about 14,000 clones listed, roughly 88% were seen once. Sequencing was done on a sample of CD4+ T cells from synovial fluid. The receptor source for this set is a human patient with juvenile idiopathic arthritis. Some clones in this sample may be carry-over from other donors' samples. The CDR3 runs from the conserved cysteine through the conserved F or W. The D gene is left open where the match is weak. Expanded clones are given a class, and other clones once, few, many or no size at all.

>TRBD2|NA|TRBV10-3|TRBJ2-5
TGTGCCATCAGTGACGCTAGCGGGGGCCAAGAGACCCAGTACTTC
CAISDASGGQETQYF
>NA|NA|TRBV6-5|TRBJ1-1
TGTGCCAGCAGTTACTCTCGGGTCCTTAGGGGAGCTTTCTTT
CASSYSRVLRGAFF
>TRBD2|once|TRBV6-6|TRBJ2-5
TGTGCCAGCAGCCCGACTAGCGGGGGTGAGACCCAGTACTTC
CASSPTSGGETQYF
>NA|once|TRBV2|TRBJ1-5
TGTGCCAGCAGCGCACGGCGGGGTGGCAATCAGCCCCAGCATTTT
CASSARRGGNQPQHF
>NA|NA|TRBV30|TRBJ2-7
TGTGCCTGGACATCTGCGGTTCCCTCCTCCGAGCAGTACTTC
CAWTSAVPSSEQYF
>NA|NA|TRBV14|TRBJ2-7
TGTGCCAGCAGCCAGGGCAGGGGATACGAGCAGTACTTC
CASSQGRGYEQYF
>NA|NA|TRBV7-9|TRBJ2-3
TGTGCCAGCAGCTTTCAGGGCCTACCTAGCACAGATACGCAGTATTTT
CASSFQGLPSTDTQYF
>TRBD1|NA|TRBV5-1|TRBJ2-7
TGCGCCAGCAGCTTGACCGGGACAGGTGACGAGCAGTACTTC
CASSLTGTGDEQYF
>NA|NA|TRBV9|TRBJ1-2
TGTGCCAGCAGCATAGACCCGGGTGGCTACACCTTC
CASSIDPGGYTF
>NA|few|TRBV14|TRBJ2-3
TGTGCCAGCAGCCAGGCCGCCGCTGCGACTAGCACAGATACGCAGTATTTT
CASSQAAAATSTDTQYF
>TRBD1|NA|TRBV30|TRBJ2-7
TGTGCCGGGGTGGACAGGGATAACTACGAGCAGTACTTC
CAGVDRDNYEQYF
>TRBD1|NA|TRBV27|TRBJ2-5
TGTGCCAGCTGGGACAGGGGGCTGCAAGAGACCCAGTACTTC
CASWDRGLQETQYF
>NA|NA|TRBV4-1|TRBJ2-2
TGCGCCAGCAGCCAAGAACTAAGCGATTCCGGGGAGCTGTTTTTT
CASSQELSDSGELFF
>NA|NA|TRBV6-5|TRBJ1-1
TGTGCCAGCAGTTACTATCCCAAGAGGCCGAACACTGAAGCTTTCTTT
CASSYYPKRPNTEAFF
>NA|NA|TRBV2|TRBJ2-1
TGTGCCAGCCCTACAGGGTCAGACAATGAGCAGTTCTTC
CASPTGSDNEQFF
>TRBD1|NA|TRBV12-5|TRBJ2-3
TGTGCTAGTGGCTCCGGACAGGGGGGCCGTGGAGATACGCAGTATTTT
CASGSGQGGRGDTQYF
>NA|NA|TRBV7-9|TRBJ1-1
TGTGCCAGCAGCTTAGAGGGCGGAGGGAAGCAGAACACTGAAGCTTTCTTT
CASSLEGGGKQNTEAFF
>TRBD1|NA|TRBV6-5|TRBJ1-1
TGTGCCAGCAGCCGGGACAGGGTCACTGAAGCTTTCTTT
CASSRDRVTEAFF
>TRBD2|NA|TRBV4-1|TRBJ2-7
TGCGCCAGCAGCCAAGATGGCGGGGGAACCTACGAGCAGTACTTC
CASSQDGGGTYEQYF
>TRBD1|few|TRBV27|TRBJ1-2
TGTGCCAGCAGTTTAGCGGGACAGGGTCGGGGTGGCTACACCTTC
CASSLAGQGRGGYTF
>TRBD1|NA|TRBV2|TRBJ1-6
TGTGCCAGCAGTGAACAAGACAGGGAAAATTCCCCCCTCCACTTT
CASSEQDRENSPLHF
>TRBD1|NA|TRBV19|TRBJ1-4
TGTGCCAGTAGTCCCGGACAGGCCATCAGCAATGAAAAACTGTTTTTT
CASSPGQAISNEKLFF
>NA|NA|TRBV14|TRBJ1-1
TGTGCCAGCAGCCAACTCCTGAACACTGAAGCTTTCTTT
CASSQLLNTEAFF
>TRBD1|NA|TRBV9|TRBJ2-7
TGTGCCAGCAGCGGGGGAAGGGGGCGAGGTGAGCAGTACTTC
CASSGGRGRGEQYF
>TRBD2|NA|TRBV5-1|TRBJ2-7
TGCGCCAGCAGCTGGACTAGCGAACGGGGAGAGCAGTACTTC
CASSWTSERGEQYF
>TRBD1|large|TRBV30|TRBJ1-1
TGTGCCTGGAGTGTTGGACAGGGGAGCACTGAAGCTTTCTTT
CAWSVGQGSTEAFF
>TRBD1|few|TRBV6-5|TRBJ1-1
TGTGCCAGCAGGCCGGGACAGGGTTCCACTGAAGCTTTCTTT
CASRPGQGSTEAFF
>NA|NA|TRBV7-2|TRBJ1-1
TGTGCCAGCAGCTTGAGGGGAGGGTTGAACACTGAAGCTTTCTTT
CASSLRGGLNTEAFF
>NA|NA|TRBV2|TRBJ1-2
TGTGCCAGCAGTGACAGGGTAGATTATGGCTACACCTTC
CASSDRVDYGYTF
>TRBD1|NA|TRBV6-5|TRBJ1-6
TGTGCCAGCAGTTACGGGGACAGGGTAGGATCACCCCTCCACTTT
CASSYGDRVGSPLHF
>TRBD2|NA|TRBV6-1|TRBJ2-4
TGTGCCAGCATCCCTCTAGCGGGGGGGCCGGACATTCAGTACTTC
CASIPLAGGPDIQYF
>TRBD1|NA|TRBV9|TRBJ1-2
TGTGCCAGCAGCGCCTGGGACAGGAGCTATGGCTACACCTTC
CASSAWDRSYGYTF
>TRBD1|NA|TRBV29-1|TRBJ2-7
TGCAGCGCGGGACAGGGTCGCTACGAGCAGTACTTC
CSAGQGRYEQYF
>NA|NA|TRBV9|TRBJ2-3
TGTGCCAGCAGCGTAGGAGCAGATACGCAGTATTTT
CASSVGADTQYF
>TRBD1|NA|TRBV7-9|TRBJ2-7
TGTGCCAGCACCACCAGGCAGGGGGCCTCCTACGAGCAGTACTTC
CASTTRQGASYEQYF
>NA|NA|TRBV21-1|TRBJ1-1
TGTGCCAGCAGCCCCGACGGGGTGAACACTGAAGCTTTCTTT
CASSPDGVNTEAFF
>TRBD2|NA|TRBV5-4|TRBJ2-3
TGTGCCAGCGGGCTAGCGGGAGAGGATACGCAGTATTTT
CASGLAGEDTQYF
>TRBD2|NA|TRBV11-3|TRBJ2-3
TGTGCCAGCAGCCCTGCGGGGGGAGATACGCAGTATTTT
CASSPAGGDTQYF
>TRBD1|few|TRBV6-5|TRBJ1-6
TGTGCCAGCAGTTACCTGGGACAGTCCCAGGGTTCACCCCTCCACTTT
CASSYLGQSQGSPLHF
>NA|NA|TRBV6-5|TRBJ1-5
TGTGCCAGCAGCTTGACAGCTTATAGCAATCAGCCCCAGCATTTT
CASSLTAYSNQPQHF
>TRBD2|NA|TRBV6-5|TRBJ2-4
TGTGCCAGCAGTTTCCTCGGGGGGGCCAAAAACATTCAGTACTTC
CASSFLGGAKNIQYF
>NA|NA|TRBV2|TRBJ2-1
TGTGCCAGCAACTGGGCCTCCAGGGAGCAGTTCTTC
CASNWASREQFF
>NA|NA|TRBV5-1|TRBJ2-1
TGCGCCAGCAGCGACTCCGGACTAATTGATGAGCAGTTCTTC
CASSDSGLIDEQFF
>TRBD1|NA|TRBV5-6|TRBJ2-3
TGTGCCAGCAGCTCCCTCACAGGGGGCGGGACAGATACGCAGTATTTT
CASSSLTGGGTDTQYF
>NA|NA|TRBV19|TRBJ1-1
TGTGCCAGTATATCCCAAGGGGCCAAAGGGACTGAAGCTTTCTTT
CASISQGAKGTEAFF
>TRBD1|once|TRBV7-8|TRBJ1-5
TGTGCCAGCAGCCTTTCCGGGACAGCCGATCAGCCCCAGCATTTT
CASSLSGTADQPQHF
>TRBD1|NA|TRBV5-1|TRBJ2-2
TGCGCCAGCAGCTTGGCGACAGGGGCAGGGACCGGGGAGCTGTTTTTT
CASSLATGAGTGELFF
>NA|NA|TRBV9|TRBJ2-7
TGTGCCAGCAGCGTAGTAGTCAGGCCCCTTTCCTACGAGCAGTACTTC
CASSVVVRPLSYEQYF
>TRBD2|NA|TRBV11-2|TRBJ2-5
TGTGCCAGCAGCTTATGGGGGGGTGAGACCCAGTACTTC
CASSLWGGETQYF
>NA|NA|TRBV29-1|TRBJ1-1
TGCAGCGCTAGGGACAATGAAGCTTTCTTT
CSARDNEAFF
>TRBD1|few|TRBV6-5|TRBJ1-5
TGTGCCAGCAGCCTATCACAGGGGGGCAATCAGCCCCAGCATTTT
CASSLSQGGNQPQHF
>TRBD2|NA|TRBV5-6|TRBJ2-7
TGTGCCAGCAGCGGGGGACTAGCGGGGGGCTACGAGCAGTACTTC
CASSGGLAGGYEQYF
>TRBD2|NA|TRBV5-5|TRBJ2-3
TGTGCCAGCAGCCTTGGTGGACTAGCCGGCACAGATACGCAGTATTTT
CASSLGGLAGTDTQYF
>NA|NA|TRBV7-9|TRBJ2-5
TGTGCCAGCAGCTTAGGACAGTACGAGACCCAGTACTTC
CASSLGQYETQYF
>NA|NA|TRBV25-1|TRBJ1-2
TGTGCTAGCAGTGAGACAGGAGTAGACTACACCTTC
CASSETGVDYTF
>NA|few|TRBV4-1|TRBJ1-4
TGCGCCAGCAGCCAAGTGCCGGGATCAGATGAAAAACTGTTTTTT
CASSQVPGSDEKLFF
>NA|once|TRBV28|TRBJ1-1
TGTGCCGGCAGTCCCGCGGGACGGCAGAACACTGAAGCTTTCTTT
CAGSPAGRQNTEAFF
>TRBD1|once|TRBV5-6|TRBJ2-7
TGTGCCAGCAGTCCTATCGGGACAGGGGTCTACGAGCAGTACTTC
CASSPIGTGVYEQYF
>NA|NA|TRBV5-1|TRBJ1-1
TGCGCCAGCAGCTTGATGTCCAAGAACACTGAAGCTTTCTTT
CASSLMSKNTEAFF
>TRBD2|NA|TRBV18|TRBJ2-7
TGTGCCAGCTCACCGGATTTAGCGGGGGGCTCATCCAACGAGCAGTACTTC
CASSPDLAGGSSNEQYF